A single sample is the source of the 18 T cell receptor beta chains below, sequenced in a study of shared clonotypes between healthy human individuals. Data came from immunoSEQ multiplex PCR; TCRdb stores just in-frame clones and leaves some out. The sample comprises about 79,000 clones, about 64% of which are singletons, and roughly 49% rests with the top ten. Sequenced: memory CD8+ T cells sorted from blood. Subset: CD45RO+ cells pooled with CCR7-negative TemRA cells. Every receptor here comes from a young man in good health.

CDR3 nucleotide sequence: TGTGCCAGCAGTTTTTGGGGGCCGGGGGAAAAACTGTTTTTT. Encoded protein: CASSFWGPGEKLFF. This rearrangement joins TRBV27 to TRBJ1-4, with TRBD1 as a possible D gene (6 bases). This CDR3 is 14 amino acids long. Germline V lookup: CDR1 MNHEY, CDR2 SMNVEV (reference sequence). V lost 3 bases, J lost 8 bases, and 13 bases lay in between.

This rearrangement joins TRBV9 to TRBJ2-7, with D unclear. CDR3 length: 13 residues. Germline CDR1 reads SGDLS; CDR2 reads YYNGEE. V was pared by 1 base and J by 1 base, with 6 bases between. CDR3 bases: TGTGCCAGCAGCGTATGGGATTCCTACGAGCAGTACTTC. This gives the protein CASSVWDSYEQYF. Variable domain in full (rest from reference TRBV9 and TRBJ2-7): DSGVTQTPKHLITATGQRVTLRCSPRSGDLSVYWYQQSLDQGLQFLIQYYNGEERAKGNILERFSAQQFPDLHSELNLSSLELGDSALYFCASSVWDSYEQYFGPGTRLTVT.

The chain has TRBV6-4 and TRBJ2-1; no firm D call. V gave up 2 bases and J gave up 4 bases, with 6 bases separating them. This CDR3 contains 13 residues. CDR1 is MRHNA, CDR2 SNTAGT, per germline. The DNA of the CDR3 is TGTGCCAGCAGTGACGACGTTTACAATGAGCAGTTCTTC. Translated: CASSDDVYNEQFF.

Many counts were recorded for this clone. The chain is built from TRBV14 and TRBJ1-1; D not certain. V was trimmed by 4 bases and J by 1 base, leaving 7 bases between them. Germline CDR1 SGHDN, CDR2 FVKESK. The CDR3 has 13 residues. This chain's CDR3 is CASSLYSNTEAFF. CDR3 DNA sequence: TGTGCCAGCAGCCTATACTCGAACACTGAAGCTTTCTTT.

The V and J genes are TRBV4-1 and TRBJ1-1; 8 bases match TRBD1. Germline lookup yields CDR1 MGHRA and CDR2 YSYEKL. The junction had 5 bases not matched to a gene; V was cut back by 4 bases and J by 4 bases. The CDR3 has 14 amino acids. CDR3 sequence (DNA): TGCGCCAGCAGCCGGACAGGGTGGGGCACTGAAGCTTTCTTT. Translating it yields CASSRTGWGTEAFF.

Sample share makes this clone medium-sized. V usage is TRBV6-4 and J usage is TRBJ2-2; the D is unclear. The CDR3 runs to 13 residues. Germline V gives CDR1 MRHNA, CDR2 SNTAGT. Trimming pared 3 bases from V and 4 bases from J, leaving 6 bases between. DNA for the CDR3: TGTGCCAGCAGTGAAGGGCCCACCGGGGAGCTGTTTTTT. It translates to CASSEGPTGELFF.

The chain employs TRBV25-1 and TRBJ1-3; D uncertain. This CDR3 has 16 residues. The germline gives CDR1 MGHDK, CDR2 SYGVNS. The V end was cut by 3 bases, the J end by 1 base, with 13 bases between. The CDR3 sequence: CASSDAGRSSGNTIYF. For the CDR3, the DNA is TGTGCCAGCAGTGACGCTGGACGATCTTCTGGAAACACCATATATTTT.

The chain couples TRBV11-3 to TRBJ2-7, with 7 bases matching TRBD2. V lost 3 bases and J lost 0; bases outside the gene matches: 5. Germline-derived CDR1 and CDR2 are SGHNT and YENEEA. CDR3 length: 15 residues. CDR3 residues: CASSFSGDSSYEQYF. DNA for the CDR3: TGTGCCAGCAGCTTCAGCGGGGATAGCTCCTACGAGCAGTACTTC. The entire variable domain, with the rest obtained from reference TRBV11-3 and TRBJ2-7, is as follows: EAGVVQSPRYKIIEKKQPVAFWCNPISGHNTLYWYLQNLGQGPELLIRYENEEAVDDSQLPKDRFSAERLKGVDSTLKIQPAELGDSAVYLCASSFSGDSSYEQYFGPGTRLTVT.

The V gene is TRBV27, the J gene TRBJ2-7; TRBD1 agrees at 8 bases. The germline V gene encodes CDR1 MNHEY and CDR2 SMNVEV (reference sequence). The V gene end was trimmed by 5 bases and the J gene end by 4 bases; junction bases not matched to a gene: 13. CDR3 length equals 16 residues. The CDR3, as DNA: TGTGCCAGCAGTCCTTCACAGGGGGGACTGTCATACGAGCAGTACTTC. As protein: CASSPSQGGLSYEQYF.

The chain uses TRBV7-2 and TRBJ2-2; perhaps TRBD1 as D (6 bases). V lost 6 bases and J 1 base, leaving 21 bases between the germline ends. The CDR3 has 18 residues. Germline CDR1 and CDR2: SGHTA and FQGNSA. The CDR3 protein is CASSYPLDSGKNTGELFF. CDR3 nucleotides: TGTGCCAGCAGTTACCCTTTGGACAGTGGGAAGAACACCGGGGAGCTGTTTTTT.

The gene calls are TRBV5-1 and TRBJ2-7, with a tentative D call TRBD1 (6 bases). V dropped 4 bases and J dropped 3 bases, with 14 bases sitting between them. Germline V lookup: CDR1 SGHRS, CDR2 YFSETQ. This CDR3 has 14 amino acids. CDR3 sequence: CASSLSGQNYEQYF. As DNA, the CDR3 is TGCGCCAGCAGCCTGAGCGGACAGAACTACGAGCAGTACTTC.

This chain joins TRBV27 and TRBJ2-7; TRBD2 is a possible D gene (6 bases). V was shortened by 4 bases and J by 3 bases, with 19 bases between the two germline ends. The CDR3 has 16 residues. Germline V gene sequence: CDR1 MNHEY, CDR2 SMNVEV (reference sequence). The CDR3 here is CASSSPTSLGLYEQYF. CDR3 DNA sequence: TGTGCCAGCAGTTCTCCTACTAGCTTGGGGCTCTACGAGCAGTACTTC.

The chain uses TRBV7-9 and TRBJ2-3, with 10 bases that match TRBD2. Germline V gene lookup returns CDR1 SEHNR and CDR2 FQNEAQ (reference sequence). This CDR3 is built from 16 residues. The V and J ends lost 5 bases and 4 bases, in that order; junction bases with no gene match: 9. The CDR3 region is CASSRKLAGEPDTQYF. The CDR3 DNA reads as TGTGCCAGCAGCCGAAAGCTAGCGGGAGAGCCAGATACGCAGTATTTT.

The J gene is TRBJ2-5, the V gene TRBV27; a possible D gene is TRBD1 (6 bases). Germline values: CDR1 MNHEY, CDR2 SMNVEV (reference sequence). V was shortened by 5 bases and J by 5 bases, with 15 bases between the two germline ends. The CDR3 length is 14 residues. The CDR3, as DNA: TGTGCCAGCAGTCCAGGGGTTATTTCGGAGACCCAGTACTTC. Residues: CASSPGVISETQYF.

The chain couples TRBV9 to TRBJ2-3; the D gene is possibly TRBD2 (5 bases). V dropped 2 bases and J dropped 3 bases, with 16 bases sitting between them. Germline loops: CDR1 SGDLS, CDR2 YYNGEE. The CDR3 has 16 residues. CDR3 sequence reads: CASSVTGLPGTDTQYF. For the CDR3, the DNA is TGTGCCAGCAGCGTCACTGGACTCCCTGGGACAGATACGCAGTATTTT.

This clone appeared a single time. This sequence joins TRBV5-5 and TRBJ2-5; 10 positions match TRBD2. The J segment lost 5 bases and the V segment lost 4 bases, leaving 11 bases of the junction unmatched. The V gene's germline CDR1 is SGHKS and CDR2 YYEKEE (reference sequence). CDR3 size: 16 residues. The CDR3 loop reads CASSRTPSGRGETQYF. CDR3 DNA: TGTGCCAGCAGCCGCACCCCGAGCGGGAGGGGGGAGACCCAGTACTTC.

This chain's CDR3 is CASSFGRTGGNEQFF. The CDR3 bases are TGTGCCAGCAGTTTCGGGAGGACCGGGGGTAATGAGCAGTTCTTC. The chain combines TRBV6-5 with TRBJ2-1, with 7 nucleotides matching TRBD2. V lost 4 bases to trimming and J lost 7 bases; unmatched junction nucleotides: 10. The CDR3 runs 15 residues. Germline V gene lookup returns CDR1 MNHEY and CDR2 SVGAGI.

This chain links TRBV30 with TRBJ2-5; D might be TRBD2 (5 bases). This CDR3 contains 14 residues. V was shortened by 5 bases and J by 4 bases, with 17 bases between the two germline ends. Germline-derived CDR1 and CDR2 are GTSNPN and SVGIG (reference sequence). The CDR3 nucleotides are TGTGCCTGGTTTCCAGGCAGAGGGCGAGAGACCCAGTACTTC. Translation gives CAWFPGRGRETQYF.